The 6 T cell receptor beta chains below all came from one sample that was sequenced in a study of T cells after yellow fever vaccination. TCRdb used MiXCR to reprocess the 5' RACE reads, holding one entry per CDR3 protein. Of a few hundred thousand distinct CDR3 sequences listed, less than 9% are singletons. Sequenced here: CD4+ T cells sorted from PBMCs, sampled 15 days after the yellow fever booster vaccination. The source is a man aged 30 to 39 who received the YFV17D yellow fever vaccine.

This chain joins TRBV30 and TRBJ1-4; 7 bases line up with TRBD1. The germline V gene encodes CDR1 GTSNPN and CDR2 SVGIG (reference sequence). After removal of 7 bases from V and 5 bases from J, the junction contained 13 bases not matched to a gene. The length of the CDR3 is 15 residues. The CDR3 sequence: CASSSAGTVNEKLFF. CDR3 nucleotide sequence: TGTGCCTCATCCTCGGCCGGGACAGTGAATGAAAAACTGTTTTTT.

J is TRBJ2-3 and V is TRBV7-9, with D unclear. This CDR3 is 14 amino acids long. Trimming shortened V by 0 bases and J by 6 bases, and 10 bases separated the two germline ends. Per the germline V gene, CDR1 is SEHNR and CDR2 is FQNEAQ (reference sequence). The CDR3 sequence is CASSLAVVGDTQYF. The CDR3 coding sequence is TGTGCCAGCAGCTTAGCCGTAGTTGGGGATACGCAGTATTTT.

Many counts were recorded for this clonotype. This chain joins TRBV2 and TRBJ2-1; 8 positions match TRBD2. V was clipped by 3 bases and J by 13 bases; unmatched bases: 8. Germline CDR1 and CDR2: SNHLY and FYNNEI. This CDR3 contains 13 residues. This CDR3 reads CASSEREVAPQFF. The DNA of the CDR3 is TGTGCCAGCAGTGAGCGGGAGGTAGCCCCCCAGTTCTTC. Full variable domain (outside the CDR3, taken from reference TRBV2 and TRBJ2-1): EPEVTQTPSHQVTQMGQEVILRCVPISNHLYFYWYRQILGQKVEFLVSFYNNEISEKSEIFDDQFSVERPDGSNFTLKIRSTKLEDSAMYFCASSEREVAPQFFGPGTRLTVL.

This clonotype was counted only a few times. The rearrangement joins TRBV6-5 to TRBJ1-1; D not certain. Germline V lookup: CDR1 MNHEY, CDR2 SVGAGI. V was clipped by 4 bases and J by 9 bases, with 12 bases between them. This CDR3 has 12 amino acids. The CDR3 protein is CASSSTPDKAFF. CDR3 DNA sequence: TGTGCCAGCAGTTCTACCCCAGATAAAGCTTTCTTT.

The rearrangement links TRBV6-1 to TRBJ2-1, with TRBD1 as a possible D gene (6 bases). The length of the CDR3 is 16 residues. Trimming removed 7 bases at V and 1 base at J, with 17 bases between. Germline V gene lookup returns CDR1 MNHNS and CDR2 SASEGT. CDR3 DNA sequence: TGTGCCAGCACCCAACGTGGGGACAAATCCTACAATGAGCAGTTCTTC. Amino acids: CASTQRGDKSYNEQFF.

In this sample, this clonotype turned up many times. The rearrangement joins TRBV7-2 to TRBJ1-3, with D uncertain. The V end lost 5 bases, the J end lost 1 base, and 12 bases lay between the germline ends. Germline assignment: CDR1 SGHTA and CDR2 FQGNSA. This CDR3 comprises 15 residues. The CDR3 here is CASSLDGRSGNTIYF. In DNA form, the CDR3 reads TGTGCCAGCAGCCTCGATGGGAGGTCTGGAAACACCATATATTTT.